The present entry profiles one T cell receptor (beta chain) with its context. It lacks a known antigen. Per-nucleotide qualities are absent, and no much larger clonotype sits a single base away. Using the deep immunoSEQ assay, TCR CDR3 regions were amplified from genomic DNA by multiplex PCR. For each cell subset, the extracted genomic DNA was distributed evenly across all wells of several immunoSEQ 96-well plates, and each plate served as one replicate. Each replicate PCR for sorted subsets received about 220 ng genomic DNA, equal to about 30,000 T cell genomes. The purified libraries were quantified using a Qubit 3.0 fluorometer, sized with a Bioanalyzer 2100, and then quantified again using the KAPA Library Quantification kit. A separate single-read 150-cycle Illumina NextSeq 550 flow cell was used to sequence each immunoSEQ 96-well plate. As for how the authors treated the data: The immunoSEQ output contained only junctional sequences without quality scores, so filtering could not match that applied to full-length reads. Sequences were annotated with PyIR, a Python wrapper for IgBLAST v1.9, and V/J genes and CDR3 were assigned using IMGT germline references. Reads were removed for weak V/J assignments (E-value above 1e-6), missing CDR3, stop codons, out-of-frame junctions, or ambiguous translated residues. V3J clonotypes were defined as sequences sharing an identical inferred V gene, J gene, and CDR3 amino acid sequence. To compute the percentage overlap between repertoires, the number of shared unique clonotypes was divided by the size of the smaller repertoire. Repertoire richness was assessed with RTK rarefaction, the Chao1 estimator, and Recon v2.1 estimates of unobserved clonotypes. OLGA was used to compute generation probabilities for all TCRbeta clonotypes that the gDNA method yielded from a few donors. Imported from immuneACCESS, the table was reduced by TCRdb to in-frame sequences with V and J called. These copies leave out some clones; in studies compared against another copy, an unresolved V gene accounts for under half, and the cause of the remainder is not known. V and J calls and clone size are copied from that table; D and trimming were computed from the DNA. The sample table shows 2 million to 2.5 million clones, and about 94% are seen once. The ten largest clonotypes hold around 1.1% of the sample.

Sequences MGHRA (CDR1) and YSYEKL (CDR2) are obtained from the germline V gene. The CDR3 contains 13 residues, cysteine and phenylalanine counted. The CDR3 DNA has 39 bases and is translated from base 1. CD8 naive samples were CD45RO-negative cells positively selected for CCR7, giving a CD45RA+CCR7+ population that excluded TemRA cells. Donors were healthy HIV-negative adults with no recently reported acute infections or vaccinations. Every donor was a Caucasian adult residing in Nashville, Tennessee, USA. Blood was collected by leukapheresis, and PBMCs were isolated by Ficoll-Histopaque density gradient centrifugation and then cryopreserved in liquid nitrogen vapor phase. Analytical flow cytometry was used to check the purity and quantity of every magnetically sorted T cell population. Genomic DNA was isolated from every sorted fraction and measured by UV absorbance on a Nanodrop 2000c. This specimen comes from a study of shared clonotypes between healthy human individuals (TCRdb year 2020). Study-level background: A couple of women and a few men aged 18 to 49 years were included in the cohort. Per donor, three plates each were used for CD4 naive and CD4 memory, two for CD8 naive, and one for CD8 memory. The study deeply sequenced blood TCR repertoires of about 5 healthy adults to estimate repertoire size and the extent of clonotype sharing between individuals. To increase sequencing depth and limit assay-specific biases, TCR repertoire library preparation and sequencing were carried out by different laboratories using diverse techniques. Between about 0.85 and 10 billion PBMCs per donor were obtained by leukapheresis.

On the study overall, not on this receptor specifically: Higher generation probabilities were observed for clonotypes shared by all four sorted-subset donors than for non-shared clonotypes. Even with the large sequencing depth, rarefaction of the sorted-subset datasets indicated that sequencing was incomplete. Naive subsets generally had larger estimated clonotype richness than memory subsets. When a handful of donors were compared, the shared fraction of clonotypes was about 5.5% for naive CD4, about 4% for naive CD8, more than 2% for memory CD4, and roughly 0.43% for memory CD8. Pairwise subsampling led to the expectation that sequencing depth would affect the degree of clonotype sharing among donors. Sampling was restricted to blood, and TCR repertoires in tissue are likely to differ from TCR repertoires in blood. The small number of donors limited the genetic and exposure-history diversity represented.

Recombination joined TRBV4-1 with TRBJ2-5; possibly the D gene is TRBD1, per 6 matching bases. Judging by the DNA end, TRBJ2-7 fits better; the J call may be wrong. Source material: naive CD8+ T cells sorted from blood. The sample's cell subset or site label, in plain terms: CD45RA+CCR7+. The TCR comes from a man younger than 30 in good health. The nucleotide sequence reads as follows: TGCGCCAGCAGCCGAACAGGGAACTACGAGCAGTACTTC. Its amino acids are CASSRTGNYEQYF.